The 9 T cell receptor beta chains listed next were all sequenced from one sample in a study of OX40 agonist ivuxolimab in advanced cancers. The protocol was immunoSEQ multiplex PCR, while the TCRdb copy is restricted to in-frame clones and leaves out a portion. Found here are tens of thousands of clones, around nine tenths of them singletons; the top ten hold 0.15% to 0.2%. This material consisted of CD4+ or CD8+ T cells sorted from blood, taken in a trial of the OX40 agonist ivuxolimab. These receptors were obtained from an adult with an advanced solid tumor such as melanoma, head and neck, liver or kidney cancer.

CDR3 sequence reads: CASRHRSTNYGYTF. CDR3 DNA sequence: TGCGCCAGCAGGCACCGAAGCACGAACTATGGCTACACCTTC. This chain links TRBV23-1 with TRBJ1-2; D is uncertain. TRBV23-1 is an ORF, and what it does is uncertain. Trimming removed 6 bases at V and 2 bases at J, with 13 bases between. This CDR3 is built from 14 residues.

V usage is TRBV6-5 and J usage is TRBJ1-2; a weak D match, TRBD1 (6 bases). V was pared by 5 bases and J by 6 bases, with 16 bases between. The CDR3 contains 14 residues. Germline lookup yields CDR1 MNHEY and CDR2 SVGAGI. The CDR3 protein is CASSATGSGDGYTF. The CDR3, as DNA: TGTGCCAGCAGTGCTACAGGGTCTGGGGATGGCTACACCTTC.

CDR3 in amino acids: CASSLDAGTGGSGNTEAFF. The CDR3 DNA reads as TGTGCCAGCAGCTTAGATGCCGGGACAGGGGGCTCTGGTAACACTGAAGCTTTCTTT. This chain uses TRBV11-3 with TRBJ1-1; 12 bases match TRBD1. Germline V gene data show CDR1 as SGHNT and CDR2 as YENEEA. The V gene end was trimmed by 0 bases and the J gene end by 2 bases; junction bases not matched to a gene: 10. CDR3 size: 19 residues.

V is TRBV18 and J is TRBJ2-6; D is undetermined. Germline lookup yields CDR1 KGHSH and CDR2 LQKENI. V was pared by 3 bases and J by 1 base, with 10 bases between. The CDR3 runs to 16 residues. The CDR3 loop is CASSPVLGSGANVLTF. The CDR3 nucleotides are TGTGCCAGCTCACCGGTACTGGGTTCTGGGGCCAACGTCCTGACTTTC. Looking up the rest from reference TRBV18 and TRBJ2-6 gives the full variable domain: NAGVMQNPRHLVRRRGQEARLRCSPMKGHSHVYWYRQLPEEGLKFMVYLQKENIIDESGMPKERFSAEFPKEGPSILRIQQVVRGDSAAYFCASSPVLGSGANVLTFGAGSRLTVL.

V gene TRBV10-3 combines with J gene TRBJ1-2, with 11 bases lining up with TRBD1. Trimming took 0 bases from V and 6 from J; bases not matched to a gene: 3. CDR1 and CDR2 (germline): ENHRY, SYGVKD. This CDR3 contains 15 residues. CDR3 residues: CAISESGQGAHGYTF. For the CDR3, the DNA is TGTGCCATCAGTGAGTCAGGACAGGGGGCCCATGGCTACACCTTC.

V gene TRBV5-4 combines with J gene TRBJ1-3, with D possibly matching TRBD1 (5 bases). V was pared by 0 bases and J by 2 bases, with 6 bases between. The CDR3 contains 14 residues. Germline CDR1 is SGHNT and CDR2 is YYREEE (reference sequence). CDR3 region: CASSLGGAGNTIYF. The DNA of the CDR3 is TGTGCCAGCAGCTTGGGGGGGGCTGGAAACACCATATATTTT.

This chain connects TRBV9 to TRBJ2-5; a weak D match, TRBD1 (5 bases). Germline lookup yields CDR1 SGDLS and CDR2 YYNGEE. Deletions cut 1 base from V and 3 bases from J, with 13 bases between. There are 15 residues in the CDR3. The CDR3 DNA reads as TGTGCCAGCAGCGTATTCCCTGGCAGGGAAGAGACCCAGTACTTC. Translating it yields CASSVFPGREETQYF.

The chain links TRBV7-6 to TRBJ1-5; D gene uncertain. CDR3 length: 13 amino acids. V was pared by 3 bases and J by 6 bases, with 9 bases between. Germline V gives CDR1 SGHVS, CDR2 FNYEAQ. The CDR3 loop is CASSLGPVQPQHF. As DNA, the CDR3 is TGTGCCAGCAGCTTGGGTCCCGTTCAGCCCCAGCATTTT. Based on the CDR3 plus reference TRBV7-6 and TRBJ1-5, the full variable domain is GAGVSQSPRYKVTKRGQDVALRCDPISGHVSLYWYRQALGQGPEFLTYFNYEAQQDKSGLPNDRFSAERPEGSISTLTIQRTEQRDSAMYRCASSLGPVQPQHFGDGTRLSIL.

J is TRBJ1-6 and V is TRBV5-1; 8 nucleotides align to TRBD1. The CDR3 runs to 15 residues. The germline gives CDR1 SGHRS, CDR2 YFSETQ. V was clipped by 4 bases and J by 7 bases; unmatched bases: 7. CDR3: CASSREGTGNSPLHF. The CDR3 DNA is TGCGCCAGCAGCCGCGAAGGGACAGGCAATTCACCCCTCCACTTT. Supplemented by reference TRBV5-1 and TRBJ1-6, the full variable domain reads KAGVTQTPRYLIKTRGQQVTLSCSPISGHRSVSWYQQTPGQGLQFLFEYFSETQRNKGNFPGRFSGRQFSNSRSEMNVSTLELGDSALYLCASSREGTGNSPLHFGNGTRLTVT.